The source of this TCR beta chain is a study of blood T cell repertoires in COVID-19 (dated by TCRdb to 2018 to 2021). In terms of the full investigation: Samples covering the acute and convalescent phases of COVID-19 were provided by collaborators in the United States, Italy and Spain. The prospective study material was composed of cDNA or gDNA derived from T cells, B-cell-depleted T cells, or PBMCs. Deeply sampled blood TCRbeta repertoires from subjects exposed to, actively infected with, or recovered from COVID-19 were included in the dataset. A freely available public database, intended as a resource for researchers studying the immune response to SARS-CoV-2, is where the repertoires were released. Samples were obtained from the ongoing ImmuneRACE study (first 160 participants) and from over 1,000 subjects provided by 6 global collaborators. The sample metadata nearly always contained a de-identified subject ID, COVID-19 status, age in years and sex. Where available, HLA class I and class II types were obtained from metadata supplied by the sample provider rather than from assay-based typing.

In regard to this clone: Its antigen target is currently unknown. One base away there is no much larger clone; base qualities are not given.

Including the terminal cysteine and phenylalanine, the CDR3 comprises 13 residues. The read is trimmed to its CDR3 DNA, 39 bases read in frame from base 1. The germline V gene sets CDR1 to MDHEN and CDR2 to SYDVKM. V was cut back by 7 bases and J by 5 bases, leaving a gap of 15 bases between them. The immunoSEQ Assay, a bias-controlled multiplex PCR, was used to amplify TCRbeta CDR3 regions from genomic DNA. In the paper's pipeline: The number of nucleated cells in each sample was estimated by amplification of reference gene primers within the assay. Sequence reads were collapsed and filtered to measure the absolute abundance of every unique TCRbeta CDR3 rearrangement. For each sample, productive Simpson clonality was calculated by taking the square root of Simpson's diversity index across productive rearrangements. This is the immuneACCESS table as TCRdb keeps it, with only in-frame sequences that have V and J called. A part of the clones is gone; compared with another copy, unresolved V genes explain less than half, and the rest is unexplained. D and trimming come from the DNA, and the V and J calls and clone size come from that table. Present in this sample are about 470,000 clones, roughly 87% of which were seen just once. The ten largest clones take up around 0.64% of the sample.

What the study reported, not specific to this receptor: How much clinical and demographic metadata was included differed by source and by participant, and the metadata was provided uncurated.

Participants in the prospective study were aged roughly 18 to 100 years, lived in 24 United States geographic areas, and enrolled through a virtual design. Cohort assignment in the prospective study relied on participant-reported clinical history from a screening survey and a study questionnaire. ImmuneRACE Cohort 3 recovered participants were defined by two consecutive negative NP/OP PCR tests, healthcare professional clearance, or symptom resolution. Each participant in the prospective study had whole blood, serum and a nasopharyngeal or oropharyngeal swab collected by mobile phlebotomists. Prospective study participants could optionally give additional blood draws and questionnaires over a roughly 2-month period. Before DNA extraction, blood samples from the prospective study were shipped at room temperature or frozen.

The clonotype comes from a woman between 18 and 29 years old who had recovered from COVID-19. Material for sequencing was PBMCs or T cells enriched from blood (not recorded which). The V and J genes are TRBV28 and TRBJ2-7; the best D guess is TRBD1, with 7 bases matching. The CDR3 protein sequence reads: CASKGQGGDEQYF. The nucleotide sequence reads TGTGCCAGCAAGGGCCAGGGGGGCGACGAGCAGTACTTC. The full variable domain, completed from the reference TRBV28 and TRBJ2-7 proteins outside the CDR3, reads DVKVTQSSRYLVKRTGEKVFLECVQDMDHENMFWYRQDPGLGLRLIYFSYDVKMKEKGDIPEGYSVSREKKERFSLILESASTNQTSMYLCASKGQGGDEQYFGPGTRLTVT.